What follows are 14 T cell receptor beta chains derived from one specimen sequenced in a study of shared clonotypes between healthy human individuals (dated by TCRdb to the early 2020s). The library was prepared using the immunoSEQ multiplex PCR assay. TCRdb's version of the immuneACCESS table is confined to in-frame rearrangements and falls short of the full clone set. An unresolved V gene accounts for under half of the shortfall where checked; the remainder is of unknown origin. The sample table holds about 2.5 million clones, of which around 93% were seen once. About 0.41% of the sample is in the top ten clones. The sample taken for sequencing was naive CD4+ T cells from PBMCs. The cell subset or site label, read with the paper, signifies: CD45RA+ positively selected. Source of these receptors: a young man in good health. Some clones in this sample may be carry-over from other donors' samples.

This clone was found once. The CDR3 DNA follows: TGTGCCAGCAGCGTAGGAAGAGGCTGGTCCACAGATACGCAGTATTTT. Residues: CASSVGRGWSTDTQYF. The V call is TRBV9, the J call TRBJ2-3; D gene ambiguous. V gave up 0 bases and J gave up 2 bases, with 13 bases separating them. The CDR3 extends over 16 amino acids. Looked up from germline, CDR1 is SGDLS and CDR2 is YYNGEE.

The chain combines TRBV7-3 with TRBJ2-3, with D hard to call. CDR3 length equals 14 residues. The germline V gene has CDR1 SGHTA and CDR2 FQGTGA. V shed 4 bases and J shed 6 bases, with 14 bases lying between them. The CDR3 is CASSSTPRWDTQYF. In DNA form, the CDR3 reads TGTGCCAGCAGCTCGACCCCCCGTTGGGATACGCAGTATTTT.

The CDR3 nucleotides read TGTGCCAGCCGCCTTAGAGGACGGGACACTGAAGCTTTCTTT. Amino acids: CASRLRGRDTEAFF. The chain has TRBV2 and TRBJ1-1; D call uncertain. Germline values: CDR1 SNHLY, CDR2 FYNNEI. With 8 bases removed from V and 3 bases from J, the gap between germline ends came to 16 bases. There are 14 residues in the CDR3.

Worth noting for this clone: This sample includes further DNA sequences coding for the same CDR3. CDR3 in DNA: TGTGCCAGCAGCGTAGGACAAGGGGCCTACGAGCAGTACTTC. This encodes CASSVGQGAYEQYF. The chain combines TRBV9 with TRBJ2-7; maybe TRBD1 (5 bases). The V end was cut by 0 bases, the J end by 2 bases, with 9 bases between. Germline V gives CDR1 SGDLS, CDR2 YYNGEE. CDR3 size: 14 residues. Based on the CDR3 plus reference TRBV9 and TRBJ2-7, the full variable domain is DSGVTQTPKHLITATGQRVTLRCSPRSGDLSVYWYQQSLDQGLQFLIQYYNGEERAKGNILERFSAQQFPDLHSELNLSSLELGDSALYFCASSVGQGAYEQYFGPGTRLTVT.

The V gene is TRBV7-2, the J gene TRBJ1-3; D remains ambiguous. Germline V gene data show CDR1 as SGHTA and CDR2 as FQGNSA. CDR3 length: 15 residues. V lost 7 bases and J lost 0, with 13 bases in between. DNA for the CDR3: TGTGCCAGCACCCCCCCGGGGTTCTCTGGAAACACCATATATTTT. Protein: CASTPPGFSGNTIYF.

The chain uses TRBV6-6 and TRBJ2-6; tentative D call: TRBD1 (5 bases). With 4 bases removed from V and 1 base from J, the gap between germline ends came to 8 bases. The CDR3 totals 15 residues. Germline values: CDR1 MNHNY, CDR2 SVGAGI (reference sequence). The CDR3 DNA reads TGTGCCAGCAGTTTCGACAGTTCTGGGGCCAACGTCCTGACTTTC. Protein sequence: CASSFDSSGANVLTF.

The chain links TRBV30 to TRBJ2-3; TRBD2 agrees at 9 bases. V gave up 4 bases and J gave up 0 bases; unmatched junction bases: 8. The CDR3 runs to 16 residues. Germline CDR1 is GTSNPN and CDR2 is SVGIG (reference sequence). The CDR3 here is CAWTAWTSASTDTQYF. The CDR3 coding sequence is TGTGCCTGGACCGCGTGGACTAGCGCCAGCACAGATACGCAGTATTTT.

The J gene is TRBJ2-3, the V gene TRBV28, with 13 bases lining up with TRBD2. The germline gives CDR1 MDHEN, CDR2 SYDVKM. J gave up 5 bases and V 8 bases, and 10 bases lay outside the gene matches. The CDR3 runs to 16 residues. The CDR3 region is CASALRTSGSVDTQYF. In nucleotides, the CDR3 is TGTGCCAGCGCCCTCCGGACTAGCGGGAGCGTAGATACGCAGTATTTT.

The chain combines TRBV7-2 with TRBJ2-5; maybe TRBD2 (6 bases). CDR1 is SGHTA, CDR2 FQGNSA, per germline. Between the trimmed V and J ends, which lost 4 bases and 7 bases, there was a span of 13 bases. The CDR3 length is 13 residues. The CDR3 region has the DNA TGTGCCAGCAGCTCCGGGACTCGGTGGACCCAGTACTTC. It encodes CASSSGTRWTQYF.

The chain carries TRBV6-5 and TRBJ2-1, with 9 bases lining up with TRBD2. V lost 6 bases to trimming and J lost 6 bases; unmatched junction nucleotides: 9. Per the germline V gene, CDR1 is MNHEY and CDR2 is SVGAGI. The CDR3 has 15 amino acids. The DNA of the CDR3 is TGTGCCAGCAGGACACCGGGACTAGCCGTCAATGAGCAGTTCTTC. Residues: CASRTPGLAVNEQFF.

In this sample, this clone turned up once. The chain joins TRBV19 to TRBJ2-7; D tentatively reads TRBD1 or TRBD2 (5 bases each). The CDR3 has 14 amino acids. In germline, CDR1 is LNHDA, CDR2 SQIVND (reference sequence). The ends were cut back, 10 bases at V and 0 bases at J, with 16 bases in the middle. The CDR3 reads CATRTGPDSYEQYF. The CDR3, as DNA: TGTGCCACGAGAACGGGACCGGACTCCTACGAGCAGTACTTC.

V gene TRBV9 combines with J gene TRBJ2-2; TRBD2 might be the D (7 bases). The length of the CDR3 is 17 residues. Germline CDR1 SGDLS, CDR2 YYNGEE. V lost 4 bases, J lost 4 bases, and 20 bases lay in between. The chain's CDR3 is CASSPGAWGRATGELFF. The CDR3 nucleotides are TGTGCCAGCAGCCCGGGGGCCTGGGGGAGGGCCACCGGGGAGCTGTTTTTT.

The V call is TRBV7-9, the J call TRBJ2-7; a possible D gene is TRBD2 (6 bases). The CDR3 length is 14 residues. The germline CDR1 and CDR2 sequences are SEHNR and FQNEAQ (reference sequence). The V and J ends lost 4 bases and 4 bases respectively, with 14 bases between them. The CDR3 DNA reads as TGTGCCAGCAGCTCCCTTCGGGGGAGATACGAGCAGTACTTC. Translation: CASSSLRGRYEQYF. The variable domain in full, completed from reference TRBV7-9 and TRBJ2-7, reads DTGVSQNPRHKITKRGQNVTFRCDPISEHNRLYWYRQTLGQGPEFLTYFQNEAQLEKSRLLSDRFSAERPKGSFSTLEIQRTEQGDSAMYLCASSSLRGRYEQYFGPGTRLTVT.

This clone was observed once. The chain combines TRBV29-1 with TRBJ1-5; D possibly corresponds to TRBD1 (5 bases). Trimming left V 4 bases short and J 0 bases short, with 10 bases between. Germline CDR1 and CDR2: SQVTM and ANQGSEA. There are 14 residues in the CDR3. The CDR3 nucleotides read TGCAGCGTTGTGTGGGGCTTTAGCAATCAGCCCCAGCATTTT. Its translation: CSVVWGFSNQPQHF.